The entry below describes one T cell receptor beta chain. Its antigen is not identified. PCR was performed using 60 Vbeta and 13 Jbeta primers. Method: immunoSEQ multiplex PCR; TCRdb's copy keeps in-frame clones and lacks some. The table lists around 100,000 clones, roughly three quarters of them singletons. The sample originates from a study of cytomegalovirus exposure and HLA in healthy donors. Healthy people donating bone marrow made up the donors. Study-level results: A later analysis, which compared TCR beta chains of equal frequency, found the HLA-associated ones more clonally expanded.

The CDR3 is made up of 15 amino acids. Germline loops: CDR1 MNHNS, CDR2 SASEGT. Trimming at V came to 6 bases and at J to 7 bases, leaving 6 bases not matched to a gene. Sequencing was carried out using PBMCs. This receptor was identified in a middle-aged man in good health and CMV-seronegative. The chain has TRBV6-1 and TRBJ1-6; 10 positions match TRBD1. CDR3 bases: TGTGCCAGCAGACTTTGGACAGGGGGAAATTCACCCCTCCACTTT. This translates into CASRLWTGGNSPLHF.